The source of this T cell receptor (beta chain) is a study of T cell repertoires in cytomegalovirus infection. Background on the study: CMV infection together with matching HLA type was indicated by public TCR beta signatures. Study-level findings and limits: The cumulative frequency of public TCR beta families identified carriers of CMV plus the relevant HLA.

TCRdb fed the reads into MiXCR, producing one record per CDR3 protein. The sample contains more than 140,000 distinct CDR3 sequences, about 6.5% of which appear only once. This clonotype was observed at least ten times. Its cognate antigen is unknown. V was clipped by 1 base and J by 4 bases, with 15 bases between them. This CDR3 is 16 amino acids long. CDR1 is MNHEY, CDR2 SVGEGT, per germline. Sequencing was performed on PBMCs. The origin of this receptor is a human donor in good health (CMV status not recorded). Some clones in this sample may be carry-over from other donors' samples. The V call is TRBV6-2 or TRBV6-3, the J call TRBJ2-3, with D perhaps TRBD2 (6 bases). The chain's CDR3 is CASSYLPGLSPDTQYF. In nucleotides, the CDR3 is TGTGCCAGCAGTTACTTACCGGGACTCTCACCAGATACGCAGTATTTT.